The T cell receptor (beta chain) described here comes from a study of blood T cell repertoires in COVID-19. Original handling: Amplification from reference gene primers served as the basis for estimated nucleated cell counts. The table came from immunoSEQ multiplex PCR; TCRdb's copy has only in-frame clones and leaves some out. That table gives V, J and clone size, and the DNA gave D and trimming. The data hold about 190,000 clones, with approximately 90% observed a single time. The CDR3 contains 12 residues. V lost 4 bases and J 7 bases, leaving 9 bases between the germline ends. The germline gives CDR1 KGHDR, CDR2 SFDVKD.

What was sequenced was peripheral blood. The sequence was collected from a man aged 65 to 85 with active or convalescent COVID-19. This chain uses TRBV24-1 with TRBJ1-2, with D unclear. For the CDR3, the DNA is TGTGCCACCAGTGAGGGAGGGTTTGGCTACACCTTC. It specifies CATSEGGFGYTF.